This TCR beta chain stems from a study of identical twins (dated by TCRdb to between 2015 and 2016). General notes on the study: To test whether fetal clonotypes persist, the study used deep sequencing on TCR alpha and beta repertoires from monozygotic twins, unrelated adults of various ages, and cord blood. Replicate twin experiments were performed at different times using different library preparation protocols to rule out contamination.

Only healthy Caucasian donors were included. The study also sequenced three unrelated non-twin adults: a male aged 18 to 30, a male aged 50 to 59 and a female aged 50 to 59. Miltenyi CD45RO+ enrichment and human naive T-cell isolation kits were used to isolate memory (CD45RO+) and naive T cells from PBMC. This clonotype was counted only a few times. No antigen is known for it. Base qualities are missing; no much larger clone stands one base away. CDR1 SGHRS and CDR2 YFSETQ are derived from the germline V gene. Unmatched junction bases come to 3, with V trimmed by 0 bases and J by 4 bases. Counted from cysteine to phenylalanine, this CDR3 has 16 amino acids. This entry keeps only the CDR3 DNA: 48 bases, framed from base 1. The library was made by 5' RACE. The data were produced on an Illumina HiSeq 2000. Template switching added a universal primer binding site, and the final cDNA carried a unique molecular identifier that allowed TCR cDNA molecules to be counted accurately. Specific primers in the conserved constant-segment region were used to synthesize first-strand cDNA for the TCR alpha and beta chains. To control for contamination, every cDNA library carried two barcodes: a SMART-Mk sample barcode plus Illumina barcodes. Two successive PCR steps introduced TruSeq adapter sequences along with Illumina sample barcodes. The TCR alpha and beta cDNA libraries were sequenced on the Illumina HiSeq platform using custom primers. Under the source paper's analysis protocol: MiGEC processed the raw reads to extract unique molecular identifiers, while MiXCR was used to determine the CDR3 positions. For each individual, recombination models were inferred using an EM algorithm with the repgenHMM and IGoR tools. The analysis of shared clonotypes was done with the tcR package in R, with sharing normalized by the product of cloneset sizes. To study raw recombination without the effects of thymic and clonal selection, out-of-frame nonproductive sequences were analyzed. The public sequencing data were trimmed at Q25 with fastp and processed into clonotypes with MiXCR by TCRdb, which kept only in-frame beta chains. When rows share a CDR3 protein, they turn into one entry using the most common DNA and genes. TCRdb, rather than the study authors, made the V and J calls. Present in this sample are 400,000 to 500,000 distinct CDR3 sequences, around 18% of which were seen just once. The ten largest clones take up around 10% of the sample.

The research as a whole found: Conclusions relied on cross-sectional statistical analysis, since the same donors could not be followed over many years. In monozygotic twins, recombination models systematically underestimated out-of-frame TCR alpha sharing, but the models matched the sharing seen between unrelated individuals. Compared with coincidental sharing between unrelated individuals, out-of-frame TCR alpha sequences shared between twins had an excess of sequences with low generation probability. Excess twin sharing in beta out-of-frame sequences was weaker because fewer shared sequences lowered the signal-to-noise ratio. Invariant T cells such as MAIT and iNKT could partly confound zero-insertion analyses, though diverse VJ usage argued against this for most clonotypes. Fewer insertions were carried by abundant cord blood beta clonotypes; a weaker similar trend was observed in young adult naive repertoires, while no such trend was observed in memory repertoires.

The TCR comes from a man in his fifties or sixties in good health. The sample was naive T cells sorted from blood. The cell subset or site label corresponds to: cells isolated with a human naive T-cell isolation kit. The rearrangement joined TRBV5-1 to TRBJ2-1; the junction holds 11 bases that match TRBD2. The CDR3 protein is CASSLVASGRYNEQFF. The sequenced DNA: TGCGCCAGCAGCTTGGTGGCTAGCGGGAGGTACAATGAGCAGTTCTTC.